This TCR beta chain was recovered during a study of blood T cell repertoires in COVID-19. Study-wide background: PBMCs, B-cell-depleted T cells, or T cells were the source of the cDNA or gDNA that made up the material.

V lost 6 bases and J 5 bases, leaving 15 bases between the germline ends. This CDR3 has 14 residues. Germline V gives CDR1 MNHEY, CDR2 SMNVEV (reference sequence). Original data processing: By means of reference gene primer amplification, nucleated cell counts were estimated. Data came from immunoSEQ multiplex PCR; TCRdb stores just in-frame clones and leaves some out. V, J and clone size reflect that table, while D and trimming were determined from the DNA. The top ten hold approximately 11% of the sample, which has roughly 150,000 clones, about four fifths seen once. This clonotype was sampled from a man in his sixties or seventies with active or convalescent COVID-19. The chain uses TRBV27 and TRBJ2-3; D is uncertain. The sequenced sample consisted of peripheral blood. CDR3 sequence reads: CASSSIRYGDTQYF. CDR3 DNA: TGTGCCAGCAGCTCGATTCGGTATGGAGATACGCAGTATTTT.